The present T cell receptor beta chain was sequenced within a study of T cell responses to AZD1222 COVID-19 vaccine. Study-level findings and limits: CD4 TCRs covered the whole spike, strongest at regions 160-218 and 743-854. Nearly half of unique spike-specific TCRs reportedly avoided B.1.351 and B.1.1.7 mutated regions.

As for this clone: Its antigen is undetermined.

TCRdb's copy holds only in-frame clones and misses some; the assay was immunoSEQ multiplex PCR. The table records roughly 77,000 clones, roughly 90% of them present only once. The V segment lost 6 bases and the J segment 7 bases; nucleotides outside the gene matches: 4. Germline lookup yields CDR1 MNHEY and CDR2 SMNVEV (reference sequence). CDR3 length: 14 amino acids. The sequence was obtained from an adult in good health. This chain uses TRBV27 with TRBJ1-6; 9 bases map to TRBD1. The sample consisted of peripheral blood, taken on day 0 of MenACWY control vaccination. The CDR3 loop reads CASSSGTGNSPLHF. The DNA of the CDR3 is TGTGCCAGCAGCTCCGGGACAGGGAATTCACCCCTCCACTTT.